This T cell receptor (beta chain) is from a study of OX40 agonist ivuxolimab in advanced cancers. Across the whole study: An agonistic human IgG2 monoclonal antibody against OX40 (CD134) was given. Dose-escalation patients had hepatocellular carcinoma, melanoma, renal cell or head and neck cancer.

TCRdb's copy holds only in-frame clones and misses some; the assay was immunoSEQ multiplex PCR. The data hold approximately 76,000 clones, with 75% to 90% observed a single time. Per the germline V gene, CDR1 is GTSNPN and CDR2 is SVGIG (reference sequence). V was trimmed by 2 bases and J by 3 bases, leaving 11 bases between them. CDR3 length: 14 amino acids. Study-wide points: Also showing low normalized T-cell clonal expansion were some of the nonresponders. In CD8+ T cells, expanded clones were on average more numerous than in CD4+.

This clone has a single count. What it binds is unknown. The genes are TRBV30 and TRBJ1-5, with TRBD1 as a possible D gene (5 bases). Sequencing used CD4+ or CD8+ T cells sorted from blood, obtained in a trial of the OX40 agonist ivuxolimab. This TCR was sampled from an adult with an advanced solid tumor such as melanoma, head and neck, liver or kidney cancer. CDR3 coding DNA: TGTGCCTGGAGTAGGGGAACTTCCAATCAGCCCCAGCATTTT. It codes for CAWSRGTSNQPQHF.